This is a list of T cell receptor beta chains from one sample in a study of identical twins. TCRdb processed the 5' RACE reads anew with MiXCR; each CDR3 protein has one entry. The sample contains approximately 700,000 distinct CDR3 sequences, 5.5% to 6.5% of which appear only once. The sample was naive T cells sorted from blood. These receptors were collected from a man between 18 and 29 years old in good health. CDR3s include the opening cysteine and the closing phenylalanine or tryptophan. A D gene is named only where the DNA matches it firmly. Clone sizes are given selectively: once, few, many, or a class where the clone is expanded.

TRBJ2-2 | - | few | TRBV7-9 | CASRFRDTTGELFF | TGTGCCAGCAGATTCCGGGACACAACCGGGGAGCTGTTTTTT
TRBJ2-3 | - | few | TRBV11-2 | CASSPPDGWDTQYF | TGTGCCAGCAGCCCCCCAGATGGGTGGGATACGCAGTATTTT
TRBJ2-3 | - | many | TRBV24-1 | CATSTGGTDTQYF | TGTGCCACCAGTACGGGCGGCACAGATACGCAGTATTTT
TRBJ2-3 | - | - | TRBV20-1 | CSAKGGTVTDTQYF | TGCAGTGCTAAGGGGGGGACGGTTACAGATACGCAGTATTTT
TRBJ1-2 | - | few | TRBV29-1 | CSVDNWGSNYGYTF | TGCAGCGTTGATAACTGGGGATCGAACTATGGCTACACCTTC
TRBJ1-1 | - | many | TRBV7-2 | CASSSKRAGMGTEAFF | TGTGCCAGCAGCTCAAAGAGGGCCGGGATGGGGACTGAAGCTTTCTTT
TRBJ1-1 | - | - | TRBV12-3/TRBV12-4 | CASSDGPMNTEAFF | TGTGCCAGCAGCGACGGACCGATGAACACTGAAGCTTTCTTT
TRBJ2-5 | TRBD1 | few | TRBV20-1 | CSARYRDSWYQETQYF | TGCAGTGCTAGGTACCGGGACAGCTGGTACCAAGAGACCCAGTACTTC
TRBJ2-5 | - | - | TRBV18 | CASSPTSVQETQYF | TGTGCCAGCTCACCAACCAGCGTCCAAGAGACCCAGTACTTC
TRBJ2-2 | - | - | TRBV15 | CATSRDSESGELFF | TGTGCCACCAGCAGAGATTCCGAGTCCGGGGAGCTGTTTTTT
TRBJ2-1 | - | - | TRBV23-1 | CASSQLGRPNEQFF | TGCGCCAGCAGTCAATTGGGCCGACCCAATGAGCAGTTCTTC
TRBJ2-2 | - | - | TRBV12-3/TRBV12-4 | CASSLGAVYTGELFF | TGTGCCAGCAGTTTAGGGGCCGTATACACCGGGGAGCTGTTTTTT
TRBJ2-7 | - | many | TRBV28 | CASSLNPRGNYEQYF | TGTGCCAGCAGTTTAAACCCCCGGGGAAACTACGAGCAGTACTTC
TRBJ2-1 | - | many | TRBV3-1 | CASSQESVRVEQFF | TGTGCCAGCAGCCAAGAATCTGTGCGGGTAGAGCAGTTCTTC
TRBJ2-5 | - | many | TRBV29-1 | CSVEAGPQETQYF | TGCAGCGTTGAGGCAGGCCCCCAAGAGACCCAGTACTTC
TRBJ2-1 | TRBD2 | many | TRBV7-9 | CASRKTSGRGNEQFF | TGTGCCAGCAGGAAGACTAGCGGGAGAGGAAATGAGCAGTTCTTC